The rows below give T cell receptor beta chains drawn from one sample of a study of T cells after yellow fever vaccination. One entry per CDR3 protein, called by TCRdb with MiXCR from the 5' RACE reads. Here the sample spans about 85,000 distinct CDR3 sequences, about 14% being singletons. Sample: CD8+ T cells not binding an NS4B(214-222) dextramer, sorted from PBMCs, taken 21 days after the first yellow fever vaccination. All receptors derive from a man between 18 and 29 years old who received the YFV17D yellow fever vaccine. CDR3s include the opening cysteine and the closing phenylalanine or tryptophan. D genes are given only for firm matches. For some rows the clone size is stated as once, few or many, or as a class when expanded; others skip it.

size: few; V: TRBV11-2; D: TRBD1; J: TRBJ1-4; CDR3: CASSSPHGTESNEKLFF; DNA: TGTGCCAGCAGCTCCCCCCACGGGACAGAGTCTAATGAAAAACTGTTTTTT
size: few; V: TRBV10-3; D: -; J: TRBJ1-1; CDR3: CAITSPMNTEAFF; DNA: TGTGCCATCACCTCACCCATGAACACTGAAGCTTTCTTT
size: few; V: TRBV9; D: -; J: TRBJ2-1; CDR3: CASSVGADVLQFF; DNA: TGTGCCAGCAGCGTAGGCGCGGACGTACTGCAGTTCTTC
size: few; V: TRBV11-1; D: TRBD1; J: TRBJ1-1; CDR3: CASSFPGQGLSLNTEAFF; DNA: TGTGCCAGCAGCTTTCCGGGACAGGGCCTAAGTCTGAACACTGAAGCTTTCTTT
size: few; V: TRBV27; D: TRBD1; J: TRBJ2-3; CDR3: CASGTGGLDTQYF; DNA: TGTGCCAGCGGGACAGGGGGCCTCGATACGCAGTATTTT
size: few; V: TRBV19; D: -; J: TRBJ2-3; CDR3: CAIGSAFSTDTQYF; DNA: TGTGCCATCGGCAGTGCCTTTAGTACAGATACGCAGTATTTT
size: few; V: TRBV6-2/TRBV6-3; D: -; J: TRBJ2-7; CDR3: CASTISPEGSEQYF; DNA: TGTGCCAGCACCATCAGCCCGGAGGGGTCCGAGCAGTACTTC
size: -; V: TRBV18; D: -; J: TRBJ2-1; CDR3: CASSPPARSYNEQFF; DNA: TGTGCCAGCTCACCACCGGCCCGCTCCTACAATGAGCAGTTCTTC
size: -; V: TRBV12-3/TRBV12-4; D: TRBD2; J: TRBJ2-5; CDR3: CASSSVLAGGVKETQYF; DNA: TGTGCCAGCAGTTCTGTGCTAGCGGGGGGGGTAAAAGAGACCCAGTACTTC
size: -; V: TRBV6-5; D: -; J: TRBJ1-5; CDR3: CASSTGTRNQPQHF; DNA: TGTGCCAGCAGTACTGGGACGCGCAATCAGCCCCAGCATTTT
size: few; V: TRBV18; D: -; J: TRBJ2-2; CDR3: CASSPRFGEKNTGELFF; DNA: TGTGCCAGCTCACCACGGTTCGGTGAGAAGAACACCGGGGAGCTGTTTTTT
size: once; V: TRBV11-2; D: -; J: TRBJ2-1; CDR3: CASSLVVYEQFF; DNA: TGTGCCAGCAGCTTAGTAGTTTATGAGCAGTTCTTC
size: -; V: TRBV6-5; D: -; J: TRBJ2-3; CDR3: CASSTTDTQYF; DNA: TGTGCCAGCAGTACCACAGATACGCAGTATTTT
size: -; V: TRBV12-3/TRBV12-4; D: -; J: TRBJ2-1; CDR3: CASSFPRGTASWSRYNEQFF; DNA: TGTGCCAGCAGTTTTCCCAGGGGAACGGCTAGCTGGTCCCGCTACAATGAGCAGTTCTTC
size: -; V: TRBV15; D: -; J: TRBJ2-5; CDR3: CATSRGLSETQYF; DNA: TGTGCCACCAGCCGAGGGTTGTCGGAGACCCAGTACTTC
size: -; V: TRBV4-3; D: TRBD2; J: TRBJ2-1; CDR3: CASSPGGGDEQFF; DNA: TGCGCCAGCAGCCCCGGGGGGGGCGATGAGCAGTTCTTC
size: few; V: TRBV5-6; D: TRBD1; J: TRBJ2-7; CDR3: CASSGAGTGSYEQYF; DNA: TGTGCCAGCAGCGGCGCCGGGACAGGGTCTTACGAGCAGTACTTC
size: few; V: TRBV7-3; D: -; J: TRBJ2-2; CDR3: CASSPGGGTGELFF; DNA: TGTGCCAGCAGCCCGGGGGGCGGCACCGGGGAGCTGTTTTTT
size: few; V: TRBV27; D: -; J: TRBJ1-5; CDR3: CASSLIGNQPQHF; DNA: TGTGCCAGCAGTTTGATCGGGAATCAGCCCCAGCATTTT
size: few; V: TRBV4-1; D: TRBD2; J: TRBJ2-7; CDR3: CASSQAGGGIYEQYF; DNA: TGCGCCAGCAGCCAAGCTGGCGGGGGGATCTACGAGCAGTACTTC
size: few; V: TRBV28; D: -; J: TRBJ2-3; CDR3: CASTPRWGGTDTQYF; DNA: TGTGCCAGCACTCCCCGCTGGGGGGGCACAGATACGCAGTATTTT
size: -; V: TRBV7-6; D: TRBD1; J: TRBJ1-4; CDR3: CASSSTGGTKLFF; DNA: TGTGCCAGCAGCTCAACAGGGGGCACAAAACTGTTTTTT